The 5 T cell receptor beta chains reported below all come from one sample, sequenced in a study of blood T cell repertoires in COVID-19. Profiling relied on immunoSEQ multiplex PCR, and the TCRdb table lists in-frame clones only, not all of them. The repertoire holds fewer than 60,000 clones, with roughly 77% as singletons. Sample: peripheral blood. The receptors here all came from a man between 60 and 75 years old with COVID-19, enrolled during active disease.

CDR3 nucleotides: TGTGCCAGCAGTCTCATCTCAGGACAGGGGCTCTCTGGGGCCAACGTCCTGACTTTC. Its translation: CASSLISGQGLSGANVLTF. The chain links TRBV2 to TRBJ2-6; 9 bases are shared with TRBD1. With V trimmed by 5 bases and J by 0 bases, 11 bases remained unmatched. CDR1 SNHLY and CDR2 FYNNEI come from the germline V gene. The CDR3 sequence is 19 residues long. The variable domain in full, completed from reference TRBV2 and TRBJ2-6, reads EPEVTQTPSHQVTQMGQEVILRCVPISNHLYFYWYRQILGQKVEFLVSFYNNEISEKSEIFDDQFSVERPDGSNFTLKIRSTKLEDSAMYFCASSLISGQGLSGANVLTFGAGSRLTVL.

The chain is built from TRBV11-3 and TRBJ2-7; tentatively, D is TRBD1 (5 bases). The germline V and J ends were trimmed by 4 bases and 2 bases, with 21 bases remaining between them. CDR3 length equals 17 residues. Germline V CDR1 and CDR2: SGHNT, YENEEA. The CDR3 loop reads CASSSIPSGSSTYEQYF. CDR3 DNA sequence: TGTGCCAGCAGCTCGATACCCTCAGGGTCATCTACCTACGAGCAGTACTTC.

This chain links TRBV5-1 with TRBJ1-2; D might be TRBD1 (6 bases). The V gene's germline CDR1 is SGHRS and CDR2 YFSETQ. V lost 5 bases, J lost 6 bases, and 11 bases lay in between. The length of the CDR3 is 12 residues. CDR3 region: CASSRTADGYTF. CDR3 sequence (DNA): TGCGCCAGCAGTAGGACAGCCGATGGCTACACCTTC.

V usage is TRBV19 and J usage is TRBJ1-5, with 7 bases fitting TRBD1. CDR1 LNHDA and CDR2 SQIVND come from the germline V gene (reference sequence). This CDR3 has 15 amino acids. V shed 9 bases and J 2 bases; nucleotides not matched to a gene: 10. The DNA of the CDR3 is TGTGCCAGCCATACAGGGGATTGGGGCAATCAGCCCCAGCATTTT. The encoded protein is CASHTGDWGNQPQHF. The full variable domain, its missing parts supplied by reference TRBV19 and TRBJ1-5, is DGGITQSPKYLFRKEGQNVTLSCEQNLNHDAMYWYRQDPGQGLRLIYYSQIVNDFQKGDIAEGYSVSREKKESFPLTVTSAQKNPTAFYLCASHTGDWGNQPQHFGDGTRLSIL.

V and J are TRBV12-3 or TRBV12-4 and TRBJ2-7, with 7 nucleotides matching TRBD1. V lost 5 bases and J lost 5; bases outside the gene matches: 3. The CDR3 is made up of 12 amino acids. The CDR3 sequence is CASSPTGNEQYF. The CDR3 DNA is TGTGCCAGCAGTCCGACAGGGAACGAGCAGTACTTC.